Listed here are 18 T cell receptor beta chains from one sample, sequenced in a study of blood T cell repertoires in COVID-19. TCRdb's table, derived via immunoSEQ multiplex PCR, lists solely in-frame clones and lacks some. The sample shows 200,000 to 250,000 clones, 85% to 90% of them seen only once. The sample was peripheral blood. All receptors come from a man between 45 and 60 years old with acute or convalescent COVID-19.

This clone appeared a few times. This chain connects TRBV18 to TRBJ2-3; a weak D match, TRBD1 (6 bases). This CDR3 contains 15 residues. The V end was cut by 3 bases, the J end by 3 bases, with 13 bases between. In germline, CDR1 is KGHSH, CDR2 LQKENI. CDR3 DNA sequence: TGTGCCAGCTCACCCCTAACAGGGTCGACAGATACGCAGTATTTT. It codes for CASSPLTGSTDTQYF. The full variable domain, completed using reference TRBV18 and TRBJ2-3, is NAGVMQNPRHLVRRRGQEARLRCSPMKGHSHVYWYRQLPEEGLKFMVYLQKENIIDESGMPKERFSAEFPKEGPSILRIQQVVRGDSAAYFCASSPLTGSTDTQYFGPGTRLTVL.

The J gene is TRBJ2-5, the V gene TRBV19; 8 nucleotides line up with TRBD2. The trim removed 8 bases at V and 6 bases at J, leaving 11 bases unmatched. The germline gives CDR1 LNHDA, CDR2 SQIVND (reference sequence). The CDR3 consists of 14 residues. The CDR3 DNA reads as TGTGCCAGTGGGAGCGGGGGCGCCGTCCAGACCCAGTACTTC. It yields the protein CASGSGGAVQTQYF.

This sequence joins TRBV19 and TRBJ2-2, with TRBD1 identical over 8 bases. The trim removed 3 bases at V and 7 bases at J, leaving 7 bases unmatched. The CDR3 extends over 15 amino acids. The germline gives CDR1 LNHDA, CDR2 SQIVND (reference sequence). The CDR3 loop is CASSIGDRGNGELFF. The CDR3 DNA sequence: TGTGCCAGTAGTATCGGAGACAGGGGTAACGGGGAGCTGTTTTTT.

This clone occurred once. The chain has TRBV27 and TRBJ1-1; 7 nucleotides agree with TRBD1. V lost 5 bases and J lost 0; bases outside the gene matches: 9. The germline V gene encodes CDR1 MNHEY and CDR2 SMNVEV (reference sequence). This CDR3 has 16 residues. The CDR3 loop reads CASSPRTGYMNTEAFF. As DNA, the CDR3 is TGTGCCAGCAGTCCTCGGACAGGATACATGAACACTGAAGCTTTCTTT.

This chain uses TRBV6-5 with TRBJ1-1; 7 bases are a match to TRBD1. V was pared by 6 bases and J by 3 bases, with 10 bases of the junction left unmatched. CDR1 MNHEY and CDR2 SVGAGI come from the germline V gene. There are 15 residues in the CDR3. Written as DNA, the CDR3 is TGTGCCAGCAGGGCCGGGACAGCCACTTACACTGAAGCTTTCTTT. The encoded protein is CASRAGTATYTEAFF.

This chain connects TRBV11-2 to TRBJ2-4, with TRBD1 matching over 10 bases. Germline values: CDR1 SGHAT, CDR2 FQNNGV. This CDR3 has 15 residues. V shed 1 base and J 7 bases; nucleotides not matched to a gene: 4. CDR3 residues: CASSLVGTGVNIQYF. As DNA, the CDR3 is TGTGCCAGCAGCTTAGTTGGGACAGGGGTGAACATTCAGTACTTC.

The chain employs TRBV19 and TRBJ2-3; maybe TRBD2 (6 bases). Germline V lookup: CDR1 LNHDA, CDR2 SQIVND (reference sequence). Trimming removed 3 bases at V and 5 bases at J, with 21 bases between. This CDR3 is built from 17 residues. The CDR3 bases are TGTGCCAGTAGTATGGGAACCCGGGACTTGGGAGGAGATACGCAGTATTTT. This gives the protein CASSMGTRDLGGDTQYF.

The chain is built from TRBV5-4 and TRBJ2-1; 8 bases match TRBD2. V was clipped by 4 bases and J by 9 bases; unmatched bases: 12. CDR1 is SGHNT, CDR2 YYREEE, per germline (reference sequence). CDR3 size: 15 residues. CDR3 in amino acids: CASSPTGGAGGEQFF. The DNA of the CDR3 is TGTGCCAGCAGCCCCACGGGCGGTGCGGGGGGTGAGCAGTTCTTC.

This rearrangement joins TRBV10-2 to TRBJ1-2; D not resolved. CDR1 is WSHSY and CDR2 is SAAADI in the germline V gene. Trimming removed 2 bases at V and 5 bases at J, with 21 bases between. The CDR3 extends over 17 amino acids. The CDR3 is CASSETLNRDRWYGYTF. Here the CDR3 DNA reads TGCGCCAGCAGTGAGACCCTTAACAGAGACCGATGGTATGGCTACACCTTC.

The gene calls are TRBV5-4 and TRBJ2-5; TRBD2 matches 14 bases. Germline V gene data show CDR1 as SGHNT and CDR2 as YYREEE (reference sequence). This CDR3 spans 17 amino acids. J lost 1 base, V lost 0 bases, and 2 bases had no gene match. The chain's CDR3 is CASSLAGTSGGQETQYF. CDR3 bases: TGTGCCAGCAGCTTGGCCGGGACTAGCGGGGGCCAAGAGACCCAGTACTTC.

This chain joins TRBV5-5 and TRBJ2-1; D remains ambiguous. Germline V gives CDR1 SGHKS, CDR2 YYEKEE (reference sequence). V was pared by 0 bases and J by 3 bases, with 10 bases between. The CDR3 runs 15 residues. CDR3 DNA sequence: TGTGCCAGCAGCTTGGATGGCGGCCGCTACAATGAGCAGTTCTTC. This codes for CASSLDGGRYNEQFF.

CDR3 bases: TGTGCTAGTGGTTTGGTAGGGACTGCCAACCGCGAGCAGTACTTC. It codes for CASGLVGTANREQYF. The chain uses TRBV12-5 and TRBJ2-7, with D perhaps TRBD2 (6 bases). V gave up 0 bases and J gave up 6 bases, with 15 bases separating them. Germline V gene data show CDR1 as LGHNT and CDR2 as FRNRAP. CDR3 size: 15 residues.

This clone was seen a few times. The rearrangement joins TRBV7-8 to TRBJ2-7, with D perhaps TRBD2 (5 bases). CDR1 is SGHVS and CDR2 is FQNEAQ in the germline V gene. V was pared by 5 bases and J by 1 base, with 12 bases between. This CDR3 is built from 14 residues. Here the CDR3 DNA reads TGTGCCAGCAGCCCTTCGACTAATTCCTACGAGCAGTACTTC. Residues: CASSPSTNSYEQYF. Full variable domain (missing parts from reference TRBV7-8 and TRBJ2-7): GAGVSQSPRYKVAKRGQDVALRCDPISGHVSLFWYQQALGQGPEFLTYFQNEAQLDKSGLPSDRFFAERPEGSVSTLKIQRTQQEDSAVYLCASSPSTNSYEQYFGPGTRLTVT.

This clone has only one observation. The V and J genes are TRBV9 and TRBJ1-1, with a weak D call TRBD1 (5 bases). This CDR3 is 15 amino acids long. Germline-derived CDR1 and CDR2 are SGDLS and YYNGEE. V was trimmed by 3 bases and J by 0 bases, leaving 12 bases between them. The DNA of the CDR3 is TGTGCCAGCAGCGCGACAGCCCTCATGAACACTGAAGCTTTCTTT. It translates to CASSATALMNTEAFF.

This chain joins TRBV6-5 and TRBJ1-6, with D hard to call. This CDR3 has 12 residues. Between the trimmed V and J ends, which lost 11 bases and 3 bases, there was a span of 8 bases. Germline values: CDR1 MNHEY, CDR2 SVGAGI. The CDR3 DNA is TGTGCCGTGGGCAGCTATAATTCACCCCTCCACTTT. It encodes CAVGSYNSPLHF.

This chain links TRBV7-2 with TRBJ1-2; D not resolved. In germline, CDR1 is SGHTA, CDR2 FQGNSA. The CDR3 length is 12 residues. V gave up 5 bases and J gave up 3 bases, with 7 bases separating them. CDR3 amino acids: CASSQRYYGYTF. In DNA, the CDR3 is TGTGCCAGCAGCCAGCGGTACTATGGCTACACCTTC.

The V gene is TRBV29-1, the J gene TRBJ1-2; D possibly corresponds to TRBD1 (5 bases). V was shortened by 6 bases and J by 5 bases, with 16 bases between the two germline ends. The CDR3 is 13 amino acids. The germline gives CDR1 SQVTM, CDR2 ANQGSEA. This CDR3 reads CSVRDLNSYGYTF. The DNA for the CDR3 is TGCAGCGTCCGGGACTTAAACAGTTATGGCTACACCTTC.

On this clone: Other DNA variants within this sample encode the same CDR3. The chain's CDR3 is CASSYSGGTDTQYF. Here the CDR3 DNA reads TGTGCCAGCAGTTACTCCGGGGGAACAGATACGCAGTATTTT. This rearrangement joins TRBV6-5 to TRBJ2-3; possibly TRBD2 for D (6 bases). There are 14 residues in the CDR3. V lost 0 bases, J lost 3 bases, and 7 bases lay in between. The germline V gene encodes CDR1 MNHEY and CDR2 SVGAGI.